These 30 T cell receptor beta chains originate from one sample sequenced in a study of blood T cell repertoires in COVID-19 (dated by TCRdb to the early 2020s). Library preparation was by the immunoSEQ multiplex PCR assay. As stored in TCRdb, this immuneACCESS dataset retains in-frame rearrangements with V and J assigned. A fraction of the clones does not appear; measured against another copy, unresolved V genes explain less than half of the discrepancy, and the remainder lacks a known reason. The sample table holds over 100,000 clones, of which 65% to 85% were seen once. Of the sample, 0.8% to 1% falls within the top ten clones. The sequenced material came from peripheral blood. These receptors came from a woman in her sixties or seventies with acute or convalescent COVID-19.

This chain joins TRBV5-6 and TRBJ2-5; 7 positions agree with TRBD1. V shed 3 bases, J shed 2 bases, and the junction held 1 base outside the gene matches. The CDR3 spans 13 residues. Germline V gene lookup returns CDR1 SGHDT and CDR2 YYEEEE. CDR3 amino acids: CASSWDSQETQYF. The DNA of the CDR3 is TGTGCCAGCAGCTGGGACAGTCAAGAGACCCAGTACTTC.

A remark on this clone: Other DNA sequences of this sample code for an identical CDR3. The V gene is TRBV29-1, the J gene TRBJ2-3; 8 bases fit TRBD2. CDR1 is SQVTM and CDR2 is ANQGSEA in the germline V gene. The CDR3 consists of 13 residues. V was clipped by 4 bases and J by 1 base; unmatched bases: 1. DNA for the CDR3: TGCAGCGTTGGTAGCGGGGGCACAGATACGCAGTATTTT. Residues: CSVGSGGTDTQYF.

The chain uses TRBV19 and TRBJ2-2; TRBD2 might be the D (6 bases). The CDR3 contains 18 residues. The germline V gene encodes CDR1 LNHDA and CDR2 SQIVND (reference sequence). The V end was cut by 4 bases, the J end by 0 bases, with 18 bases between. The CDR3 coding sequence is TGTGCCAGTAGTACCTCCCCCCCCGGGGGAGCGAACACCGGGGAGCTGTTTTTT. It encodes CASSTSPPGGANTGELFF.

V is TRBV6-2 or TRBV6-3 and J is TRBJ2-2; maybe TRBD1 (6 bases). The V gene lost 4 bases and the J gene lost 3 bases, with 18 bases spanning the gap. The CDR3 spans 17 residues. Germline values: CDR1 MNHEY, CDR2 SVGEGT. CDR3 in DNA: TGTGCCAGCAGTTTCCCGACAGGCTCGCGGGACACCGGGGAGCTGTTTTTT. Protein sequence: CASSFPTGSRDTGELFF.

The chain combines TRBV2 with TRBJ2-5, with TRBD2 identical over 10 bases. CDR3 length: 14 residues. The junction had 8 bases not matched to a gene; V was cut back by 7 bases and J by 6 bases. Germline CDR1 SNHLY, CDR2 FYNNEI. The CDR3 spells CASKASGGIQTQYF. The CDR3 DNA reads TGTGCCAGCAAAGCTAGCGGGGGAATTCAGACCCAGTACTTC.

This sequence joins TRBV2 and TRBJ2-2; TRBD2 matches at 8 bases. Losses at the gene ends were 6 bases for V and 4 bases for J; bases not matched to a gene: 7. Germline V gene lookup returns CDR1 SNHLY and CDR2 FYNNEI. The CDR3 loop spans 15 amino acids. CDR3 amino acids: CASRKLAAPTGELFF. CDR3 DNA sequence: TGTGCCAGCAGAAAACTAGCGGCCCCCACCGGGGAGCTGTTTTTT.

V is TRBV11-2 and J is TRBJ2-1; D perhaps matches TRBD2 (6 bases). The V end lost 5 bases, the J end lost 5 bases, and 19 bases lay between the germline ends. CDR1 and CDR2 from the germline V gene are SGHAT and FQNNGV. This CDR3 is built from 16 residues. In DNA form, the CDR3 reads TGTGCCAGCAGCAATGCCTTTGGCGGGGCTCACAATGAGCAGTTCTTC. Protein: CASSNAFGGAHNEQFF.

The V call is TRBV19, the J call TRBJ1-4; D is undetermined. The CDR3 length is 14 residues. V was pared by 3 bases and J by 5 bases, with 10 bases between. Germline V gene sequence: CDR1 LNHDA, CDR2 SQIVND (reference sequence). The CDR3 DNA reads TGTGCCAGTAGTATCTTGGGCAGGAATGAAAAACTGTTTTTT. Encoded protein: CASSILGRNEKLFF.

The rearrangement uses TRBV5-1 and TRBJ2-3; 12 bases match TRBD2. Trimming took 7 bases from V and 5 from J; bases not matched to a gene: 2. CDR1 is SGHRS, CDR2 YFSETQ, per germline. The CDR3 runs 13 residues. The CDR3 DNA reads TGCGCCAGCGGACTAGCGGGACAAGATACGCAGTATTTT. Its protein product is CASGLAGQDTQYF.

The rearrangement joins TRBV11-3 to TRBJ2-2, with a weak D call TRBD2 (7 bases). The length of the CDR3 is 14 residues. The V gene's germline CDR1 is SGHNT and CDR2 YENEEA. Trimming left V 4 bases short and J 3 bases short, with 9 bases between. The CDR3 DNA reads as TGTGCCAGCAGCTCGGGGGGCCACACCGGGGAGCTGTTTTTT. Its protein is CASSSGGHTGELFF.

CDR3 protein: CSASKGISSTDTQYF. Here the CDR3 DNA reads TGCAGTGCTAGTAAGGGGATTTCTAGCACAGATACGCAGTATTTT. The J gene is TRBJ2-3, the V gene TRBV20-1; TRBD1 might be the D (5 bases). The germline V gene encodes CDR1 DFQATT and CDR2 SNEGSKA (reference sequence). CDR3 length: 15 amino acids. V dropped 3 bases and J dropped 0 bases, with 13 bases sitting between them.

The chain has TRBV7-2 and TRBJ2-3; 10 nucleotides agree with TRBD2. CDR1 is SGHTA and CDR2 is FQGNSA in the germline V gene. This CDR3 is 17 amino acids long. Unmatched junction bases numbered 5, after V lost 2 bases and J lost 0 bases. CDR3 protein: CASSLTLAGASTDTQYF. The CDR3 nucleotides read TGTGCCAGCAGCTTAACGCTAGCGGGAGCTAGCACAGATACGCAGTATTTT. The full variable domain, in which reference TRBV7-2 and TRBJ2-3 provide the parts outside the CDR3, is GAGVSQSPSNKVTEKGKDVELRCDPISGHTALYWYRQSLGQGLEFLIYFQGNSAPDKSGLPSDRFSAERTGGSVSTLTIQRTQQEDSAVYLCASSLTLAGASTDTQYFGPGTRLTVL.

This chain joins TRBV10-1 and TRBJ1-1; 7 bases fit TRBD1. Germline CDR1 is WNHNN and CDR2 is SYGVQD (reference sequence). The CDR3 sequence is 13 residues long. After removal of 10 bases from V and 0 bases from J, the junction contained 5 bases not matched to a gene. The CDR3: CATRQGLNTEAFF. As DNA, the CDR3 is TGCGCCACCAGACAGGGACTGAACACTGAAGCTTTCTTT.

This sequence joins TRBV19 and TRBJ1-5; D not certain. The germline V gene encodes CDR1 LNHDA and CDR2 SQIVND (reference sequence). V lost 6 bases, J lost 1 base, and 16 bases lay in between. The CDR3 is 16 amino acids. The CDR3 spells CASRISGLRSNQPQHF. CDR3 bases: TGTGCCAGTAGAATCTCAGGATTAAGAAGCAATCAGCCCCAGCATTTT.

The gene calls are TRBV24-1 and TRBJ2-1; 8 positions agree with TRBD1. CDR3 size: 15 residues. The V and J ends lost 3 bases and 3 bases, in that order; junction bases with no gene match: 3. Germline lookup yields CDR1 KGHDR and CDR2 SFDVKD. CDR3 coding DNA: TGTGCCACCAGTGATCCCGGGACAGGCTACAATGAGCAGTTCTTC. It is translated as CATSDPGTGYNEQFF.

This clone was picked up a small number of times. This chain connects TRBV9 to TRBJ1-1; D unresolved. The V and J ends lost 0 bases and 0 bases respectively, with 9 bases between them. The CDR3 is 15 amino acids. Per the germline V gene, CDR1 is SGDLS and CDR2 is YYNGEE. The CDR3 protein is CASSVGPEVNTEAFF. The CDR3 bases are TGTGCCAGCAGCGTAGGTCCGGAGGTGAACACTGAAGCTTTCTTT.

CDR3 DNA: TGTGCCAGCAGCCGTCCGGGGGGGCGGGCTCAGTACTTC. It yields the protein CASSRPGGRAQYF. V usage is TRBV3-1 (or the pseudogene TRBV3-2) and J usage is TRBJ2-5; 8 bases are shared with TRBD2. With 4 bases clipped from V and 11 bases from J, the junction kept 9 bases outside the gene matches. The CDR3 runs 13 residues. Looked up from germline, CDR1 is LGHDT and CDR2 is YNNKEL (reference sequence).

The gene calls are TRBV29-1 and TRBJ2-1; TRBD1 might be the D (6 bases). Per the germline V gene, CDR1 is SQVTM and CDR2 is ANQGSEA. V lost 3 bases to trimming and J lost 7 bases, with 10 bases between them. This CDR3 is built from 12 residues. CDR3 sequence: CSVEGARNEQFF. The CDR3 DNA reads as TGCAGCGTTGAGGGGGCACGGAATGAGCAGTTCTTC.

The gene calls are TRBV24-1 and TRBJ2-3, with D possibly TRBD2 on 6 matching bases. The CDR3 has 17 amino acids. V gave up 0 bases and J gave up 2 bases, with 14 bases separating them. Germline V gene lookup returns CDR1 KGHDR and CDR2 SFDVKD. The CDR3 is CATSDLGSSGNTDTQYF. The CDR3 nucleotides read TGTGCCACCAGTGATTTGGGGAGTAGCGGAAACACAGATACGCAGTATTTT.

The chain uses TRBV7-2 and TRBJ2-5, with 14 nucleotides matching TRBD2. V lost 6 bases to trimming and J lost 5 bases; unmatched junction nucleotides: 5. CDR1 SGHTA and CDR2 FQGNSA come from the germline V gene. The CDR3 loop spans 15 amino acids. The CDR3 loop is CASSRLAGGGETQYF. The CDR3 DNA sequence: TGTGCCAGCAGTCGACTAGCGGGAGGGGGGGAGACCCAGTACTTC.

This clone was seen only once. The chain links TRBV29-1 to TRBJ2-7, with D perhaps TRBD2 (7 bases). The CDR3 sequence is 13 residues long. Looked up from germline, CDR1 is SQVTM and CDR2 is ANQGSEA. Deletions cut 6 bases from V and 2 bases from J, with 14 bases between. The CDR3 DNA reads as TGCAGCGTCGTGGCGGGGGCCCCCTACGAGCAGTACTTC. This translates into CSVVAGAPYEQYF.

The chain combines TRBV6-6 with TRBJ2-5, with a possible D match to TRBD2 (5 bases). This CDR3 comprises 16 residues. Per the germline V gene, CDR1 is MNHNY and CDR2 is SVGAGI (reference sequence). With 6 bases removed from V and 3 bases from J, the gap between germline ends came to 20 bases. Written as DNA, the CDR3 is TGTGCCAGCAGCTACGGGCCGCGGGCCCAGAAAGAGACCCAGTACTTC. It codes for CASSYGPRAQKETQYF.

The chain combines TRBV5-1 with TRBJ2-5; tentative D call: TRBD2 (7 bases). The CDR3 is 15 residues long. V dropped 0 bases and J dropped 4 bases, with 13 bases sitting between them. Germline CDR1 is SGHRS and CDR2 is YFSETQ. CDR3 in DNA: TGCGCCAGCAGCTTGGCTCTAGCGGACAGAGAGACCCAGTACTTC. Translating gives CASSLALADRETQYF.

The V and J genes are TRBV9 and TRBJ1-6; D not certain. Germline V lookup: CDR1 SGDLS, CDR2 YYNGEE. The CDR3 runs to 14 residues. V was cut by 8 bases and J by 2 bases, with 11 bases left in between. CDR3 in DNA: TGTGCCAGTCCCCCTCAGGCCTATAATTCACCCCTCCACTTT. Encoded protein: CASPPQAYNSPLHF.

The genes are TRBV28 and TRBJ1-6; D not resolved. Germline V gene lookup returns CDR1 MDHEN and CDR2 SYDVKM. The CDR3 is 13 amino acids. The V gene lost 6 bases and the J gene lost 7 bases, with 10 bases spanning the gap. The CDR3: CASSYARNSPLHF. The DNA for the CDR3 is TGTGCCAGCAGCTACGCGCGAAATTCACCCCTCCACTTT.

The chain has TRBV19 and TRBJ1-5; 7 nucleotides match TRBD1. Germline CDR1 LNHDA, CDR2 SQIVND (reference sequence). There are 16 residues in the CDR3. The V and J ends lost 5 bases and 4 bases, in that order; junction bases with no gene match: 11. The CDR3 reads CASSETGWSKNQPQHF. In DNA, the CDR3 is TGTGCCAGTAGTGAGACAGGGTGGTCGAAAAATCAGCCCCAGCATTTT.

This clone has just one count. The chain carries TRBV6-1 and TRBJ1-2; 7 bases match TRBD1. The CDR3 is 19 amino acids. CDR1 is MNHNS, CDR2 SASEGT, per germline. Trimming removed 2 bases from V and 2 bases from J; junction bases left unmatched: 17. The CDR3 region has the DNA TGTGCCAGCAGTGAACTAGGGGCTTCGTGGGGCAGGGGGAACTATGGCTACACCTTC. Amino acids: CASSELGASWGRGNYGYTF.

The J gene is TRBJ2-7, the V gene TRBV6-5; D may be TRBD1 (6 bases). CDR1 is MNHEY and CDR2 is SVGAGI in the germline V gene. Trimming removed 10 bases from V and 4 bases from J, with 14 bases in between. This CDR3 region has 12 residues. Here the CDR3 reads CAIKGDPYEQYF. The CDR3 bases are TGTGCCATCAAGGGGGATCCGTACGAGCAGTACTTC.

The genes are TRBV7-6 and TRBJ2-1; 8 bases line up with TRBD2. The J segment lost 4 bases and the V segment lost 3 bases, leaving 5 bases of the junction unmatched. Germline CDR1 and CDR2: SGHVS and FNYEAQ. The CDR3 has 15 residues. CDR3 region: CASSLGLDIYNEQFF. The CDR3 DNA follows: TGTGCCAGCAGCTTGGGACTAGACATTTACAATGAGCAGTTCTTC.

This clone was observed once. The chain recombines TRBV28 with TRBJ1-5; possibly TRBD1 for D (5 bases). The ends were cut back, 6 bases at V and 3 bases at J, with 9 bases in the middle. Germline-derived CDR1 and CDR2 are MDHEN and SYDVKM. The CDR3 spans 13 residues. The CDR3 nucleotides are TGTGCCAGCAGAGCAGGGCACAATCAGCCCCAGCATTTT. This translates into CASRAGHNQPQHF.